The entry below gives a single TCR beta chain sequence along with its context. What it recognizes is unknown. 60 Vbeta and 13 Jbeta primers were used in PCR. Clones were sequenced by immunoSEQ multiplex PCR, and TCRdb holds only the in-frame ones, with some missing. The sample consists of under 150,000 clones, approximately 80% of them appearing once. CDR3 size: 16 residues. The V gene's germline CDR1 is SGHNT and CDR2 YENEEA. The trim removed 3 bases at V and 4 bases at J, leaving 2 bases unmatched. The data were obtained in a study of cytomegalovirus exposure and HLA in healthy donors. Whole-study findings and limits: Across donors, sequencing depth was assumed by presence/absence analyses to be roughly uniform.

The receptor was isolated from a woman under 30 in good health and CMV-seronegative. Sequencing input: PBMCs. The chain has TRBV11-3 and TRBJ2-3; 15 nucleotides agree with TRBD2. The CDR3 loop is CASSLGLAGGADTQYF. DNA for the CDR3: TGTGCCAGCAGCTTGGGACTAGCGGGAGGAGCAGATACGCAGTATTTT. The whole variable domain, filled in from reference TRBV11-3 and TRBJ2-3, reads EAGVVQSPRYKIIEKKQPVAFWCNPISGHNTLYWYLQNLGQGPELLIRYENEEAVDDSQLPKDRFSAERLKGVDSTLKIQPAELGDSAVYLCASSLGLAGGADTQYFGPGTRLTVL.